This entry is about one TCR beta chain. Many counts were recorded for this clone. Which antigen it targets is not known. Per-nucleotide qualities are absent, and no much larger clonotype sits a single base away. CDR1 SGHAT and CDR2 FQNNGV were looked up in the germline V gene. Taken from cysteine to phenylalanine, the CDR3 has 14 residues. Only the CDR3 part of the read is kept: 42 bases, read in frame from the first base. Deletion took 1 base off V and 5 bases off J, with a span of 12 bases between the germline ends. Before undergoing thyroid surgery, none of the patients had been given any kind of treatment. Using T-cell receptor beta sequencing, the researchers looked back retrospectively at clinical samples from patients, gathered between about 2011 and 2019. This sample is drawn from a study of metastatic and nonmetastatic thyroid tumors (dated by TCRdb to the early 2020s). General notes on the study: Repertoires from peripheral blood and from tumor or nodule tissue samples of malignant and benign thyroid patients were compared. The study at large found these results: In both blood and tumor samples, malignant tumors were reported to have significantly higher TCR beta diversity than benign nodules.

Library construction relied on PCR. For sequencing, an Illumina HiSeq 4000 was employed. High-throughput sequencing was used to profile the TCR beta-chain CDR3 region of every patient. From the authors' description of their analysis: CDR3 differences across clinicopathological groups were used to build a classifier for discriminating distant-metastatic papillary thyroid cancer patients. The Shannon index was used to assess repertoire diversity, and the Morisita-Horn index was used to assess tumor-blood repertoire similarity. TCRdb reprocessed the public reads (quality trimming at Q25 with fastp, clone calling with MiXCR) and kept in-frame beta chains. The V and J calls and clone size are TCRdb's, not the authors'. This sample holds about 27,000 clones; 16% were observed only once. The ten largest clones take up approximately 6.1% of the sample.

The V gene is TRBV11-2 and the J gene is TRBJ2-7; the D gene cannot be resolved beyond TRBD1 or TRBD2, each matching 7 bases. Specimen: blood. This receptor was taken from a male donor with papillary thyroid cancer or a benign thyroid nodule (not recorded which). Some clones in this sample may be carry-over from other donors' samples. The CDR3 protein sequence reads: CASSLGPGGDEQYF. The DNA sequence is as follows: TGTGCCAGCAGCTTAGGTCCAGGGGGGGACGAGCAGTACTTC.